The present entry profiles one T cell receptor (beta chain) with its context. Antigen unknown. Germline-derived CDR1 and CDR2 are MGHRA and YSYEKL. The CDR3 length is 14 residues. V was clipped by 4 bases and J by 4 bases, with 11 bases between them. Unrecorded immune exposure was likely among donors, who were nominally healthy when sampled. The entry originates in a study of cytomegalovirus exposure and HLA in healthy donors. Study at large: Caucasian-associated ancestry cluster membership applied to over 80% of approximately 400 genotyped donors. Study-level results: Relative to the roughly 690-donor mean, N-insertions were reportedly fewer in an Asian-associated ancestry cluster in a later analysis. The authors judged a highly shared variant cluster likely a sequencing artifact.

Amplification used 60 Vbeta primers and 13 Jbeta primers. Sequencing used immunoSEQ multiplex PCR; TCRdb keeps in-frame clones, though not all of them. This sample has some 120,000 clones, with less than 90% found just once. The chain employs TRBV4-1 and TRBJ2-1; the D is unclear. This sequence was found in a man younger than 30 in good health and CMV-seropositive. Sequencing input: PBMCs. This CDR3 reads CASSPVNRYNEQFF. In nucleotides, the CDR3 is TGCGCCAGCAGCCCAGTGAACAGATACAATGAGCAGTTCTTC.